Included here is one T cell receptor (beta chain) sequence, with context. Roughly 0.45 to 1 ug RNA was reverse transcribed with random hexamers. In TCRdb, the immunoSEQ multiplex PCR reads were re-called with MiXCR into one record per CDR3 protein. The sample consists of 150,000 to 200,000 distinct CDR3 sequences, 90% to 95% of them appearing once. The data are from a study of CD8 T cells in Susac syndrome. CDR3 length: 14 amino acids. The V gene lost 3 bases and the J gene lost 3 bases, with 11 bases spanning the gap. Sequencing of TCR beta was performed on blood CD8+ and CD4+ T cells. The receptor's source is a human donor in good health. This sequence joins TRBV12-3 or TRBV12-4 and TRBJ1-2, with D possibly being TRBD1 (5 bases). The sequenced sample was CD4+ T cells from PBMCs. CDR3: CASSLRGLHYGYTF. The DNA of the CDR3 is TGTGCCAGCAGTTTGAGGGGACTTCACTATGGCTACACCTTC.